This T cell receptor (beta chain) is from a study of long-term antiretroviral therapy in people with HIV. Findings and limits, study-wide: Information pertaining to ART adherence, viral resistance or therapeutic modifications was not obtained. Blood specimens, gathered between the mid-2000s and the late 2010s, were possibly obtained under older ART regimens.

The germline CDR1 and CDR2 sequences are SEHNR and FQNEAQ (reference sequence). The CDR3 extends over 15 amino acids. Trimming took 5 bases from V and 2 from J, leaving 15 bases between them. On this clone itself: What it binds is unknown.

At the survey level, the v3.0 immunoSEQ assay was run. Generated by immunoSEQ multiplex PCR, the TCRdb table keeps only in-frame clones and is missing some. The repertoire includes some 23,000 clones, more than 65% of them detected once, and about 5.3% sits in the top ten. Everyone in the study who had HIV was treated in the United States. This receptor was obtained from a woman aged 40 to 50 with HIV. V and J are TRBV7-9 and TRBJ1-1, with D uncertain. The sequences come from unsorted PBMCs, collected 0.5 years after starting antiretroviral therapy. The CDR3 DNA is TGTGCCAGCAGCCCCCCCGTCCGGGTCAACACTGAAGCTTTCTTT. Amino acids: CASSPPVRVNTEAFF.